These 21 T cell receptor beta chains came from one sample sequenced in a study of OX40 agonist ivuxolimab in advanced cancers. The library was built by means of the immunoSEQ multiplex PCR assay. This is the immuneACCESS table as TCRdb keeps it, with only in-frame sequences that have V and J called. A part of the clones is gone; compared with another copy, unresolved V genes explain less than half, and the rest is unexplained. A total of approximately 37,000 clones appear in this sample, around 70% of them only once. Roughly 19% of the sample goes to the ten largest clones. This material consisted of CD4+ or CD8+ T cells sorted from blood, taken in a trial of the OX40 agonist ivuxolimab. All receptors come from an adult with an advanced solid tumor such as melanoma, head and neck, liver or kidney cancer.

The V call is TRBV5-4, the J call TRBJ1-1; D might be TRBD1 (6 bases). The CDR3 has 15 amino acids. Germline assignment: CDR1 SGHNT and CDR2 YYREEE (reference sequence). V was clipped by 9 bases and J by 5 bases, with 23 bases between them. CDR3 amino acids: CATLARGGRWTEAFF. In DNA form, the CDR3 reads TGTGCCACCCTGGCCCGAGGGGGGCGTTGGACTGAAGCTTTCTTT.

This clone has more than one count but fewer than ten. The chain has TRBV2 and TRBJ1-1; D is ambiguous. CDR3 length: 13 residues. Germline values: CDR1 SNHLY, CDR2 FYNNEI. V was shortened by 8 bases and J by 2 bases, with 12 bases between the two germline ends. The CDR3 is CASCRRANTEAFF. Written as DNA, the CDR3 is TGTGCCAGCTGTCGACGGGCAAACACTGAAGCTTTCTTT. Full variable domain (outside the CDR3, taken from reference TRBV2 and TRBJ1-1): EPEVTQTPSHQVTQMGQEVILRCVPISNHLYFYWYRQILGQKVEFLVSFYNNEISEKSEIFDDQFSVERPDGSNFTLKIRSTKLEDSAMYFCASCRRANTEAFFGQGTRLTVV.

This clone was observed once. The chain carries TRBV6-5 and TRBJ1-2; possibly TRBD1 for D (6 bases). Deletions cut 4 bases from V and 8 bases from J, with 11 bases between. CDR3 length equals 12 residues. Germline assignment: CDR1 MNHEY and CDR2 SVGAGI. This chain's CDR3 is CASSSRGEGYTF. CDR3 DNA sequence: TGTGCCAGCAGTTCAAGGGGGGAGGGCTACACCTTC.

This clone has just a few counts. V usage is TRBV5-8 and J usage is TRBJ1-2; 7 bases match TRBD1. With V trimmed by 4 bases and J by 7 bases, 7 bases remained unmatched. The CDR3 extends over 13 amino acids. Per germline, CDR1 SGHTS and CDR2 YDEGEE. The CDR3 nucleotides are TGTGCCAGCAGCCTGACAGGGTTCTTTGGCTACACCTTC. Protein sequence: CASSLTGFFGYTF.

CDR3 protein: CASSEQTSSYNEQFF. The CDR3 bases are TGTGCCAGCAGTGAGCAGACGAGCTCCTACAATGAGCAGTTCTTC. J is TRBJ2-1 and V is TRBV6-1; D not resolved. V dropped 3 bases and J dropped 0 bases, with 9 bases sitting between them. In germline, CDR1 is MNHNS, CDR2 SASEGT. CDR3 size: 15 residues.

This clone was seen a few times. This CDR3 reads CASSLGAGTARSPLHF. In DNA, the CDR3 is TGTGCCAGCAGCTTAGGGGCCGGGACAGCTCGTTCACCCCTCCACTTT. The chain uses TRBV7-9 and TRBJ1-6, with 7 nucleotides matching TRBD1. V shed 1 base, J shed 9 bases, and the junction held 9 bases outside the gene matches. The CDR3 length is 16 residues. CDR1 is SEHNR and CDR2 is FQNEAQ in the germline V gene (reference sequence).

By frequency in the sample, this clone is medium-sized. The chain couples TRBV9 to TRBJ2-7; 11 nucleotides line up with TRBD2. Germline V gene sequence: CDR1 SGDLS, CDR2 YYNGEE. This CDR3 comprises 14 residues. The J segment lost 7 bases and the V segment lost 1 base, leaving 4 bases of the junction unmatched. The CDR3 bases are TGTGCCAGCAGCGTACTAGCGGGGGGCGGTGAGCAGTACTTC. Amino acids: CASSVLAGGGEQYF.

The chain employs TRBV5-1 and TRBJ2-3, with TRBD1 as a possible D gene (6 bases). Trimming cost V 4 bases and J 2 bases, with 11 bases left between them. The germline CDR1 and CDR2 sequences are SGHRS and YFSETQ. CDR3 length equals 14 residues. CDR3 DNA: TGCGCCAGCAGCGACAGGTATCTCACAGATACGCAGTATTTT. It specifies CASSDRYLTDTQYF.

V usage is TRBV6-1 and J usage is TRBJ1-6; 7 bases match TRBD1. In germline, CDR1 is MNHNS, CDR2 SASEGT. The CDR3 contains 14 residues. Trimming took 2 bases from V and 10 from J; bases not matched to a gene: 5. CDR3 in amino acids: CASSEIGQESPLHF. In nucleotides, the CDR3 is TGTGCCAGCAGTGAAATAGGACAGGAGTCACCCCTCCACTTT.

The V and J genes are TRBV10-1 and TRBJ2-1; the D gene could be TRBD1 or TRBD2 (5 bases each). Trimming stripped 6 bases from V and 7 bases from J, with 16 bases between. This CDR3 region has 14 residues. Germline assignment: CDR1 WNHNN and CDR2 SYGVQD (reference sequence). The CDR3 here is CASSGTEVWNEQFF. CDR3 DNA: TGCGCCAGCAGCGGGACGGAGGTCTGGAATGAGCAGTTCTTC.

This clone has more than one count but fewer than ten. One junction end does not reproduce the germline sequence, and a read error may be involved. The CDR3 reads CASSPRGAGELFF. DNA for the CDR3: TGTGCCAGCTCACCTCGAGGGGCCGGCGAGCTGTTTTTT. V usage is TRBV18 and J usage is TRBJ2-2, with D perhaps TRBD1 or TRBD2 (5 bases each). The germline gives CDR1 KGHSH, CDR2 LQKENI. This CDR3 comprises 13 residues.

The gene calls are TRBV6-5 and TRBJ1-2; 8 bases line up with TRBD1. Germline V gene sequence: CDR1 MNHEY, CDR2 SVGAGI. The CDR3 length is 13 residues. The ends lost 6 bases at V and 7 bases at J; junction bases unmatched: 7. CDR3 protein: CASRYTGGGGYTF. The CDR3 DNA reads as TGTGCCAGCAGGTACACAGGGGGTGGTGGCTACACCTTC.

This clone has a single count. CDR3 sequence reads: CASSAQGNTEAFF. The CDR3 nucleotides read TGTGCCAGCAGCGCTCAGGGGAACACTGAAGCTTTCTTT. This chain joins TRBV7-9 and TRBJ1-1; TRBD1 is a possible D gene (5 bases). Germline V gives CDR1 SEHNR, CDR2 FQNEAQ (reference sequence). The CDR3 contains 13 residues. V lost 5 bases to trimming and J lost 1 base, with 8 bases between them.

The genes are TRBV6-6 and TRBJ2-2; no definite D call. The germline CDR1 and CDR2 sequences are MNHNY and SVGAGI (reference sequence). V was clipped by 6 bases and J by 7 bases, with 12 bases between them. The CDR3 extends over 13 amino acids. Here the CDR3 reads CASSTKTDGELFF. For the CDR3, the DNA is TGTGCCAGCAGCACCAAGACGGACGGGGAGCTGTTTTTT.

This rearrangement joins TRBV11-2 to TRBJ2-4; possibly TRBD1 for D (6 bases). Trimming took off 5 bases at V and 8 bases at J, with 16 bases between the two ends. The CDR3 runs to 14 residues. Germline CDR1 reads SGHAT; CDR2 reads FQNNGV. The CDR3 spells CASSRSPQGDIQYF. CDR3 DNA: TGTGCCAGCAGCCGTTCCCCACAGGGCGACATTCAGTACTTC.

About this clone itself: Distinct nucleotide sequences in the sample also encode this CDR3. The rearrangement uses TRBV6-5 and TRBJ1-5; no definite D call. This CDR3 comprises 13 residues. The V end was cut by 2 bases, the J end by 8 bases, with 10 bases between. Per germline, CDR1 MNHEY and CDR2 SVGAGI. The CDR3 protein is CASSYDLREPQHF. CDR3 bases: TGTGCCAGCAGTTACGACCTGAGGGAGCCCCAGCATTTT.

V and J are TRBV11-2 and TRBJ1-2, with a possible D match to TRBD1 (5 bases). Germline V lookup: CDR1 SGHAT, CDR2 FQNNGV. The CDR3 is 13 residues long. V lost 3 bases, J lost 7 bases, and 12 bases lay in between. The CDR3 DNA reads TGTGCCAGCAGCTTCGGCAGGGTTAGTGGCTACACCTTC. Residues: CASSFGRVSGYTF.

This chain joins TRBV7-2 and TRBJ2-7, with 10 bases that match TRBD2. The J segment lost 0 bases and the V segment lost 5 bases, leaving 4 bases of the junction unmatched. Germline CDR1 and CDR2: SGHTA and FQGNSA. The CDR3 totals 15 residues. In DNA, the CDR3 is TGTGCCAGCAGCACCGTAGCGGGGGGCTCCTACGAGCAGTACGTC. Protein: CASSTVAGGSYEQYV.

CDR3: CASTDRREGYTF. The CDR3 DNA is TGTGCCAGCACCGACAGGCGGGAGGGCTACACCTTC. This chain uses TRBV28 with TRBJ1-2; tentatively, D is TRBD1 (6 bases). Germline CDR1 reads MDHEN; CDR2 reads SYDVKM. The CDR3 is 12 residues long. V lost 7 bases, J lost 8 bases, and 14 bases lay in between.

This clone has a handful of counts. This rearrangement joins TRBV25-1 to TRBJ2-5; D could derive from TRBD1 or TRBD2 (5 bases each). Per germline, CDR1 MGHDK and CDR2 SYGVNS. This CDR3 contains 13 residues. Trimming removed 10 bases at V and 9 bases at J, with 21 bases between. The CDR3 DNA sequence: TGTGCCACCTCCGGGGCCCCCGTGAGGGCCCAGTACTTC. Its protein is CATSGAPVRAQYF.

The rearrangement uses TRBV4-1 and TRBJ1-1; TRBD1 might be the D (5 bases). CDR3 size: 15 residues. V lost 1 base to trimming and J lost 1 base, with 10 bases between them. In germline, CDR1 is MGHRA, CDR2 YSYEKL. The CDR3 sequence is CASSQGWQGNTEAFF. CDR3 sequence (DNA): TGCGCCAGCAGCCAAGGGTGGCAGGGGAACACTGAAGCTTTCTTT.